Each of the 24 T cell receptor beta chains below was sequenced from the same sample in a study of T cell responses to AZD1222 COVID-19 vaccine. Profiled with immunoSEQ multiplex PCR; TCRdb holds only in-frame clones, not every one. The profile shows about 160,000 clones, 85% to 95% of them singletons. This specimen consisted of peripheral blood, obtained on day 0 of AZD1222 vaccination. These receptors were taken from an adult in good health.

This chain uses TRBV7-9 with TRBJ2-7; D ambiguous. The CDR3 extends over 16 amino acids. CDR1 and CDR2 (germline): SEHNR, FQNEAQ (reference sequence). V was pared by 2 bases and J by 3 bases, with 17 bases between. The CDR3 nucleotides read TGTGCCAGCAGCTTATATGATGAGTGGTCCCGCTACGAGCAGTACGTC. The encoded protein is CASSLYDEWSRYEQYV.

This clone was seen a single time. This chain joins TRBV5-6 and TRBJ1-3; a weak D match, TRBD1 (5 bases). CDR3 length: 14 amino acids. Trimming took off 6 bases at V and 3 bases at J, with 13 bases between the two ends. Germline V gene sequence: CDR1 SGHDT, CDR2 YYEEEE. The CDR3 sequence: CASTPGTFGNTIYF. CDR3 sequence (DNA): TGTGCCAGCACCCCCGGGACGTTTGGAAACACCATATATTTT.

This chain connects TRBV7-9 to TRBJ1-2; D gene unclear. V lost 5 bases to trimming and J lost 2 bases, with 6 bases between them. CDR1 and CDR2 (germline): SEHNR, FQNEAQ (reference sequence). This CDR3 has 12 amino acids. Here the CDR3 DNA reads TGTGCCAGCAGCGGCGCCAACTATGGCTACACCTTC. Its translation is CASSGANYGYTF.

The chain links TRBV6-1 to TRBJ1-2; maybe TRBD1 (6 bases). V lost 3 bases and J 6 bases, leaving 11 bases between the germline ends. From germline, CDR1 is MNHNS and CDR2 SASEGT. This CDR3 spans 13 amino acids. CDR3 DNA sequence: TGTGCCAGCAGTGACCGAAGGGGGGATGGCTACACCTTC. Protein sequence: CASSDRRGDGYTF.

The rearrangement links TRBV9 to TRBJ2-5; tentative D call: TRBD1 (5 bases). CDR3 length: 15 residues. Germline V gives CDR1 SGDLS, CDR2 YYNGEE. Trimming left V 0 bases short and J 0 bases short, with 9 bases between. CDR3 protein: CASSVAGSYQETQYF. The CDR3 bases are TGTGCCAGCAGCGTAGCAGGGTCCTACCAAGAGACCCAGTACTTC. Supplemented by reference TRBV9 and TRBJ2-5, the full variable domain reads DSGVTQTPKHLITATGQRVTLRCSPRSGDLSVYWYQQSLDQGLQFLIQYYNGEERAKGNILERFSAQQFPDLHSELNLSSLELGDSALYFCASSVAGSYQETQYFGPGTRLLVL.

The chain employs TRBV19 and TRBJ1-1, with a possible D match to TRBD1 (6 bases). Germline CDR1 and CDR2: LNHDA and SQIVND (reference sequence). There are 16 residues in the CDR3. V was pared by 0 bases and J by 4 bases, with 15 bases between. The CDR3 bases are TGTGCCAGTAGTATAGAGCAACAGGGACCGGTCACTGAAGCTTTCTTT. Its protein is CASSIEQQGPVTEAFF.

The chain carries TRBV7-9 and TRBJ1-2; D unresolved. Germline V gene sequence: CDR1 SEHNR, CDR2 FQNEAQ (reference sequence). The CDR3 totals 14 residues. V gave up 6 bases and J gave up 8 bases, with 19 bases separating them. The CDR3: CASRLTGSLSGYTF. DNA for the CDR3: TGTGCCAGCAGGCTCACTGGGAGTTTATCGGGCTACACCTTC. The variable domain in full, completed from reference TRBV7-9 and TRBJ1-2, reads DTGVSQNPRHKITKRGQNVTFRCDPISEHNRLYWYRQTLGQGPEFLTYFQNEAQLEKSRLLSDRFSAERPKGSFSTLEIQRTEQGDSAMYLCASRLTGSLSGYTFGSGTRLTVV.

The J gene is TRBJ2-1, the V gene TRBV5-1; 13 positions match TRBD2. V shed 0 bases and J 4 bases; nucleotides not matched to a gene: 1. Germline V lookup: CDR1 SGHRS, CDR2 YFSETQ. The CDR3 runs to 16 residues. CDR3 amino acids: CASSLELAGGYNEQFF. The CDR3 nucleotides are TGCGCCAGCAGCTTGGAACTAGCGGGGGGGTACAATGAGCAGTTCTTC.

The CDR3 coding sequence is TGTGCCAGCAGCCGACTAGCGGGAGCATCGGAGACCCAGTACTTC. Amino acids: CASSRLAGASETQYF. The genes are TRBV7-3 and TRBJ2-5; 12 nucleotides align to TRBD2. Trimming at V came to 5 bases and at J to 5 bases, leaving 6 bases not matched to a gene. The length of the CDR3 is 15 residues. The germline V gene has CDR1 SGHTA and CDR2 FQGTGA.

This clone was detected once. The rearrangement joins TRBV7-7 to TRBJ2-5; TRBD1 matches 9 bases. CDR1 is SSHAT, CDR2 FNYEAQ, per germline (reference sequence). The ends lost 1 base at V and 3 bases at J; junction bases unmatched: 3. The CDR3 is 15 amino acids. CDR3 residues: CASSLGGTGKETQYF. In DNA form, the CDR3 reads TGTGCCAGCAGCTTAGGGGGGACAGGGAAAGAGACCCAGTACTTC.

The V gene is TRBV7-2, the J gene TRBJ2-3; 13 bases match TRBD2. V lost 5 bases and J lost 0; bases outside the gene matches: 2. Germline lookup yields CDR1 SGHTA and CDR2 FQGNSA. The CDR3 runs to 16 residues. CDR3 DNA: TGTGCCAGCAGCCGGGGACTAGCGGGAAGCACAGATACGCAGTATTTT. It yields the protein CASSRGLAGSTDTQYF.

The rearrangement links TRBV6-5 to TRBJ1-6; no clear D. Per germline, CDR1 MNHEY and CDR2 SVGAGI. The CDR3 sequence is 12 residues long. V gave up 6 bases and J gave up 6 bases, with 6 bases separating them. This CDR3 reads CASSSLNSPLHF. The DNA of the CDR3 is TGTGCCAGCAGCAGTCTTAATTCACCCCTCCACTTT.

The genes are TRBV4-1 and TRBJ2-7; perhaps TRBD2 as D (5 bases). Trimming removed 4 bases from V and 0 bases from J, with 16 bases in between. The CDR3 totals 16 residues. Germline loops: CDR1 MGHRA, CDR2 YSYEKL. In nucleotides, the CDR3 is TGCGCCAGCAGCCCAAAGGACTTTCCCAGCTCCTACGAGCAGTACGTC. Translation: CASSPKDFPSSYEQYV.

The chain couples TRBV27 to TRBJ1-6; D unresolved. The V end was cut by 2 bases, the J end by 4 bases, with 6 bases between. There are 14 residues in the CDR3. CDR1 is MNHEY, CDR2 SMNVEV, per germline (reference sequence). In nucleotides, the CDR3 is TGTGCCAGCAGTTTAGAGTTTTATAATTCACCCCTCCACTTT. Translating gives CASSLEFYNSPLHF.

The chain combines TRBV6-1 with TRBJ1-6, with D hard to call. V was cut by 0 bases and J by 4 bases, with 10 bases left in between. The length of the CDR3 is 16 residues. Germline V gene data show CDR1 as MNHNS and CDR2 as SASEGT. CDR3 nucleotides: TGTGCCAGCAGTGAAGCGGAAGGACCTTATAATTCACCCCTCCACTTT. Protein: CASSEAEGPYNSPLHF.

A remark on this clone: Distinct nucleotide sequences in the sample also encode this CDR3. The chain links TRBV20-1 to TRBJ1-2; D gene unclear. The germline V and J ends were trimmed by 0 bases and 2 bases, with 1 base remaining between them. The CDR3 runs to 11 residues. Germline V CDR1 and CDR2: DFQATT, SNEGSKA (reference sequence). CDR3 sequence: CSARENYGYTF. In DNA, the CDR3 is TGCAGTGCTAGAGAAAACTATGGCTACACCTTC.

CDR3 protein: CASSPQENTEAFF. The CDR3 coding sequence is TGCGCCAGCAGCCCGCAGGAGAACACTGAAGCTTTCTTT. The rearrangement joins TRBV4-1 to TRBJ1-1; D not resolved. Germline V gene sequence: CDR1 MGHRA, CDR2 YSYEKL. This CDR3 region has 13 residues. V was shortened by 4 bases and J by 1 base, with 7 bases between the two germline ends.

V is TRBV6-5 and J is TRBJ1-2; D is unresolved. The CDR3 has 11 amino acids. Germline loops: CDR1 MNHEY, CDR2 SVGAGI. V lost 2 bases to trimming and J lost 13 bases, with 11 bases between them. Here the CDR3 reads CASSYGDTATF. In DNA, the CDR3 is TGTGCCAGCAGTTACGGGGATACGGCCACCTTC.

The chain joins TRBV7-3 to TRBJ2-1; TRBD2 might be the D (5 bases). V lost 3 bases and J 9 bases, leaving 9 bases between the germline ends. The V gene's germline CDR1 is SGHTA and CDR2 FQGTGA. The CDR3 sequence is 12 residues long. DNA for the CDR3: TGTGCCAGCAGCTTCAGAGAGGGTGAGCAGTTCTTC. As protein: CASSFREGEQFF.

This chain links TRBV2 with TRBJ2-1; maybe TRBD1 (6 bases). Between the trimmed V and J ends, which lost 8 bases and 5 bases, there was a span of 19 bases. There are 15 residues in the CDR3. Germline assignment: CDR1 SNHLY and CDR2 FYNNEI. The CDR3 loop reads CASGGTSLMDNEQFF. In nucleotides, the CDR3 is TGTGCCAGCGGGGGCACTTCTTTAATGGACAATGAGCAGTTCTTC.

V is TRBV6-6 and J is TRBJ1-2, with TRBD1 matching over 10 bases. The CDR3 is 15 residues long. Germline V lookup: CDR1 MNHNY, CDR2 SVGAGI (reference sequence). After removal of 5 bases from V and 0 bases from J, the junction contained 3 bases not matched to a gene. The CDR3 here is CASSQTGGPNYGYTF. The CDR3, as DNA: TGTGCCAGCAGTCAGACAGGGGGCCCTAACTATGGCTACACCTTC.

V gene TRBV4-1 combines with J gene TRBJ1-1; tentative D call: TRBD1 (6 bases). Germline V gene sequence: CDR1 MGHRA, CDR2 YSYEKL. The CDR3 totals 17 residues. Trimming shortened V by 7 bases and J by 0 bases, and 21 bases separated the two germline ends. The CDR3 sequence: CASTRTAGGIMNTEAFF. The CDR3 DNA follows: TGCGCCAGCACCCGGACAGCCGGGGGAATAATGAACACTGAAGCTTTCTTT.

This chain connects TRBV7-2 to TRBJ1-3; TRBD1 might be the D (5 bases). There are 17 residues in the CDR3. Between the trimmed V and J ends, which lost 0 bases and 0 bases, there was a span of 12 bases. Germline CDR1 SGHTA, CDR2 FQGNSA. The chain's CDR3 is CASSLALVGGSGNTIYF. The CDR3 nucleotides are TGTGCCAGCAGCTTAGCTTTAGTGGGGGGCTCTGGAAACACCATATATTTT.

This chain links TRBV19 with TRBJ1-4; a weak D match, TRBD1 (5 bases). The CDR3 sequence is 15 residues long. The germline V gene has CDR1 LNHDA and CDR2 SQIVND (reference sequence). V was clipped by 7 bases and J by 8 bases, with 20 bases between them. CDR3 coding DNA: TGTGCCAGTAAACCCACTGGGCAGGGTAAAGAAAAACTGTTTTTT. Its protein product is CASKPTGQGKEKLFF.